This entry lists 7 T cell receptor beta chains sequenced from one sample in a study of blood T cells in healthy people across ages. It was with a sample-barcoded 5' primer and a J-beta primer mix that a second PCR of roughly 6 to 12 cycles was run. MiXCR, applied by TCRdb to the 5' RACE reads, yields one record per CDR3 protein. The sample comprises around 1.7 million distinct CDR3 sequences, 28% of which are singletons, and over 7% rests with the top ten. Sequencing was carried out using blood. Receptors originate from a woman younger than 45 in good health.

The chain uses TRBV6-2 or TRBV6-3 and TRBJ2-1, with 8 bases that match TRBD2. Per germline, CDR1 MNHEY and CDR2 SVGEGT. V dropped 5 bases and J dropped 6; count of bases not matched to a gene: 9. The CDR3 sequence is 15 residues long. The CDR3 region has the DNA TGTGCCAGCAGTGCGGGACTAGAGGCTGCCAATGAGCAGTTCTTC. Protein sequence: CASSAGLEAANEQFF.

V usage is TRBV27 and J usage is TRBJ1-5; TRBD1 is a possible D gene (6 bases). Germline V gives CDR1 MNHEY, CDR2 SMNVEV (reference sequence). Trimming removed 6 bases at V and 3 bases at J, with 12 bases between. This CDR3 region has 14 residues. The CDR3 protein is CASRLGGDNQPQHF. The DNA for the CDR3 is TGTGCCAGCAGGTTAGGGGGGGACAATCAGCCCCAGCATTTT.

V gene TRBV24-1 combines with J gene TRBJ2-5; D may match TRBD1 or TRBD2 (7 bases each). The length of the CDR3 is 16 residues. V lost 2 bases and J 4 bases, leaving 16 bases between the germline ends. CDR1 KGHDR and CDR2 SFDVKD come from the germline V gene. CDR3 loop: CATSDSTTGRGETQYF. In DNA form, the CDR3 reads TGTGCCACCAGTGATTCCACGACAGGGAGGGGAGAGACCCAGTACTTC.

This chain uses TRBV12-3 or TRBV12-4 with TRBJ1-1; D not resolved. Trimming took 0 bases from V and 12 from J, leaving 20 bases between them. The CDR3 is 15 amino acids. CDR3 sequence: CASSLAANTGPGPFF. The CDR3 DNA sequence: TGTGCCAGCAGTTTAGCCGCAAATACCGGGCCCGGTCCTTTCTTT.

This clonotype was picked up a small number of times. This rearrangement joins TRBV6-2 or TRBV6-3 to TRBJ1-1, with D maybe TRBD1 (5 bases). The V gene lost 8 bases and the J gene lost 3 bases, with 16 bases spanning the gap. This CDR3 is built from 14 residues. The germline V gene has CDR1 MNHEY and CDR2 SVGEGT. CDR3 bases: TGTGCCAGCTTTCCGTCAGGGACCGACACTGAAGCTTTCTTT. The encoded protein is CASFPSGTDTEAFF.

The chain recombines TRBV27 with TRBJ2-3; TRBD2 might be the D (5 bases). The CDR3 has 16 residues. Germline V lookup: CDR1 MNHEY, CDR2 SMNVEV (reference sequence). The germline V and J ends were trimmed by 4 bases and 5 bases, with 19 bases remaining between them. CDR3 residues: CASSSRYEGKGDTQYF. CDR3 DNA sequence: TGTGCCAGCAGTTCCAGGTACGAGGGCAAAGGAGATACGCAGTATTTT.

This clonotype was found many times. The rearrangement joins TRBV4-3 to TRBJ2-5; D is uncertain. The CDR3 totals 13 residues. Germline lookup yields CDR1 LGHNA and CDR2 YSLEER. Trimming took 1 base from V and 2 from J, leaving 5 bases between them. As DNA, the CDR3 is TGCGCCAGCAGCCAAGCGGAGCAAGAGACCCAGTACTTC. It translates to CASSQAEQETQYF.